This TCR beta chain is drawn from a study of OX40 agonist ivuxolimab in advanced cancers. Whole-study results and caveats: Averaging showed that CD8+ T cells had more expanded clones than CD4+ did.

Using immunoSEQ multiplex PCR, the repertoire was profiled, and TCRdb retains in-frame clones only, with some absent. The table lists 75,000 to 90,000 clones, roughly 92% of them singletons. A note on this clone: Antigen: not known.

The sample was CD4+ or CD8+ T cells sorted from blood, taken in a trial of the OX40 agonist ivuxolimab. This TCR was recovered from an adult with an advanced solid tumor such as melanoma, head and neck, liver or kidney cancer.

The CDR3 spells CASLGDRARGPLHF. In DNA, the CDR3 is TGTGCCAGCCTCGGGGACAGAGCCAGAGGACCCCTCCACTTT. The J gene is TRBJ1-6, the V gene TRBV2; TRBD1 aligns across 7 bases. The CDR3 is 14 amino acids. J gave up 12 bases and V 8 bases, and 13 bases lay outside the gene matches. In germline, CDR1 is SNHLY, CDR2 FYNNEI.